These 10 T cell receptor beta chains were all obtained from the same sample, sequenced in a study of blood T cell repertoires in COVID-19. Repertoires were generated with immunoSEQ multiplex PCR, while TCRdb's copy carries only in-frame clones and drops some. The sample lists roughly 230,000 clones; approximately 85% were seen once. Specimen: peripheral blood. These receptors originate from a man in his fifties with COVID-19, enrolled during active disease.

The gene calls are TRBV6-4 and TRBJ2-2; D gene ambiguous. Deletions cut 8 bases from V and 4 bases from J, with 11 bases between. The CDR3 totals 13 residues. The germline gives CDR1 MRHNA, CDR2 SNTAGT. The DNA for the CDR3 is TGTGCCAGCGCCCGAACGAGCACCGGGGAGCTGTTTTTT. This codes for CASARTSTGELFF.

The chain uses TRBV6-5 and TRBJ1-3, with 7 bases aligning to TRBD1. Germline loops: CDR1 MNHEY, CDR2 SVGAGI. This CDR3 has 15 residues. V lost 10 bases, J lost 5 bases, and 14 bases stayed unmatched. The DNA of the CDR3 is TGTGCCACAGCTGGGTCGGGACAGTCTAGAAACACCATATATTTT. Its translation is CATAGSGQSRNTIYF.

CDR3 DNA: TGCAGTGCTAGTCCGACAGGGGGCTACAATGAGCAGTTCTTC. It specifies CSASPTGGYNEQFF. The J gene is TRBJ2-1, the V gene TRBV20-1, with 9 bases fitting TRBD1. After removal of 3 bases from V and 3 bases from J, the junction contained 3 bases not matched to a gene. This CDR3 region has 14 residues. Germline V gene data show CDR1 as DFQATT and CDR2 as SNEGSKA (reference sequence).

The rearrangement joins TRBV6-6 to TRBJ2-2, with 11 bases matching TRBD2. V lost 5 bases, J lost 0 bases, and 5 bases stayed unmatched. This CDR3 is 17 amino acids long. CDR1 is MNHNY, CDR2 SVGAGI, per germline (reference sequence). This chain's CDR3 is CASSPLAGGSNTGELFF. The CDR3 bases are TGTGCCAGCAGTCCCCTAGCGGGGGGATCGAACACCGGGGAGCTGTTTTTT.

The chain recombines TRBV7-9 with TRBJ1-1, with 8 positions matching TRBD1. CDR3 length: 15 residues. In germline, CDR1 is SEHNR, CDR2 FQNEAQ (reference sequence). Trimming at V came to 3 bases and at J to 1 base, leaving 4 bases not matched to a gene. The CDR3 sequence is CASSFWTGRNTEAFF. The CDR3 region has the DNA TGTGCCAGCAGCTTCTGGACAGGGAGGAACACTGAAGCTTTCTTT.

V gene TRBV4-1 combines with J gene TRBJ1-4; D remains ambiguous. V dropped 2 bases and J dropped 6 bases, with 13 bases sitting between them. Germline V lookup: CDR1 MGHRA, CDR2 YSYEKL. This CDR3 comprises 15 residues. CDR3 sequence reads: CASSQYTRLDEKLFF. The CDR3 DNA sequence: TGCGCCAGCAGCCAATACACCCGACTCGATGAAAAACTGTTTTTT.

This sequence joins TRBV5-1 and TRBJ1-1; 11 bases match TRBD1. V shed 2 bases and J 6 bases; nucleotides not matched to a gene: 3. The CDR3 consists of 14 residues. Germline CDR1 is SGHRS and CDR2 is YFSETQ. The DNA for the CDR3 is TGCGCCAGCAGCTTCCCGGGACAGGGGGCTGAAGCTTTCTTT. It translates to CASSFPGQGAEAFF.

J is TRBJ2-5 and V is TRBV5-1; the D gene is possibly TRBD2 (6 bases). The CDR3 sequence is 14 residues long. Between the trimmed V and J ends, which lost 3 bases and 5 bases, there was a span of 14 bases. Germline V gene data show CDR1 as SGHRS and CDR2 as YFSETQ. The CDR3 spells CASSYTGTLETQYF. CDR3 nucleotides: TGCGCCAGCAGCTACACCGGGACTTTGGAGACCCAGTACTTC.

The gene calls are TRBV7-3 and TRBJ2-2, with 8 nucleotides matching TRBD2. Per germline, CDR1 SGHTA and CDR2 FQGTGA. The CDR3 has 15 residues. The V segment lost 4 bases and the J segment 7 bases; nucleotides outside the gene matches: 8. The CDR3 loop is CASSSTGGRIGELFF. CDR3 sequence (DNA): TGTGCCAGCAGCTCCACGGGGGGGAGGATCGGGGAGCTGTTTTTT.

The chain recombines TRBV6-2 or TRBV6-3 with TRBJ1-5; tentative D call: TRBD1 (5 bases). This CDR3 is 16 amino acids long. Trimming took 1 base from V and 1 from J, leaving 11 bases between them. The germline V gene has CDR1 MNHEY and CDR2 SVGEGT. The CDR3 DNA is TGTGCCAGCAGTTACTGGTCAGGGTCGAGCAATCAGCCCCAGCATTTT. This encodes CASSYWSGSSNQPQHF.